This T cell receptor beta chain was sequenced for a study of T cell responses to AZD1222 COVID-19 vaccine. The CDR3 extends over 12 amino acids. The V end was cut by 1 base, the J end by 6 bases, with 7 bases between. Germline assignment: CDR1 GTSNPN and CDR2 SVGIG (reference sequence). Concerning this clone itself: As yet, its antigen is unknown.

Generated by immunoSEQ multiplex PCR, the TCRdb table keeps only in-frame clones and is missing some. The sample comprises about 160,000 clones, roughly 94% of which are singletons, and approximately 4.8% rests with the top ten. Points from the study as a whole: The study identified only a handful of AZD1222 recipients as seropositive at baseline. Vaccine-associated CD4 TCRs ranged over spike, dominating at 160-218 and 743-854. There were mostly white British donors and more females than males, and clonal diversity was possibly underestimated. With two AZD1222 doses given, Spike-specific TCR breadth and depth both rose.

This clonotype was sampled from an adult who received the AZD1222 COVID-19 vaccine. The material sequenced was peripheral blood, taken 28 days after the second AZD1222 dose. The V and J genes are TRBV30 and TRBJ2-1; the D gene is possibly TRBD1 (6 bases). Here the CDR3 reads CAWSGDINEQFF. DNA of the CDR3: TGTGCCTGGAGTGGGGACATCAATGAGCAGTTCTTC.